These T cell receptor beta chains were read from a single sample in a study of OX40 agonist ivuxolimab in advanced cancers. Assay: immunoSEQ multiplex PCR; the TCRdb copy retains only in-frame clones and omits some. Counted here are 34,000 or so clones, 81% occurring once; the ten biggest clones make up 1.3% to 1.5%. The sample consisted of CD4+ or CD8+ T cells sorted from blood, taken in a trial of the OX40 agonist ivuxolimab. These receptors were taken from an adult with an advanced solid tumor such as melanoma, head and neck, liver or kidney cancer. Each CDR3 is given with its conserved first and last residue. The order of the fields is V gene, J gene, D gene, clone size, CDR3 DNA, CDR3 protein. A D gene is named only where the DNA matches it firmly. A row's size may be missing; if present it is once, few, many or a size class.

v_call: TRBV5-1; j_call: TRBJ2-3; d_call: TRBD2; clone_size: -; cdr3_nt: TGCGCCAGCAGCTGGAGCGGGGTCACAGATACGCAGTATTTT; cdr3_aa: CASSWSGVTDTQYF
v_call: TRBV7-9; j_call: TRBJ2-2; d_call: TRBD2; clone_size: few; cdr3_nt: TGTGCCAGCAGTACGGGACTAGCGGGGCACACCGGGGAGCTGTTTTTT; cdr3_aa: CASSTGLAGHTGELFF
v_call: TRBV19; j_call: TRBJ2-5; d_call: -; clone_size: -; cdr3_nt: TGTGCCAGTAGTATAAGCGGATTACTCCAAGAGACCCAGTACTTC; cdr3_aa: CASSISGLLQETQYF
v_call: TRBV5-6; j_call: TRBJ2-7; d_call: TRBD1; clone_size: -; cdr3_nt: TGTGCCAGCAGCGCGGCGCCGGGACAGGGGGACGAGCAGTACTTC; cdr3_aa: CASSAAPGQGDEQYF
v_call: TRBV28; j_call: TRBJ1-1; d_call: -; clone_size: -; cdr3_nt: TGTGCCAGCAGTTCCCCAAGGGGGGGGAGGGGGAACACTGAAGCTTTCTTT; cdr3_aa: CASSSPRGGRGNTEAFF
v_call: TRBV11-2; j_call: TRBJ2-4; d_call: -; clone_size: -; cdr3_nt: TGTGCCAGCAGCTTAGAGGCGGGGCGCGGGACCAAAAACATTCAGTACTTC; cdr3_aa: CASSLEAGRGTKNIQYF
v_call: TRBV7-9; j_call: TRBJ2-4; d_call: -; clone_size: -; cdr3_nt: TGTGCCAGCAGCTTAGGGCTAATCGGGGTTCCCAGTAAAAACATTCAGTACTTC; cdr3_aa: CASSLGLIGVPSKNIQYF
v_call: TRBV6-6; j_call: TRBJ2-7; d_call: TRBD1; clone_size: -; cdr3_nt: TGTGCCAGCAGCGGGACAGGAGACTACGAGCAGTACTTC; cdr3_aa: CASSGTGDYEQYF
v_call: TRBV2; j_call: TRBJ1-5; d_call: -; clone_size: -; cdr3_nt: TGTGCCAGCAGTGAAGGGCTTACTAGCAATCAGCCCCAGCATTTT; cdr3_aa: CASSEGLTSNQPQHF
v_call: TRBV7-2; j_call: TRBJ1-5; d_call: TRBD1; clone_size: -; cdr3_nt: TGTGCCAGCAGCTTAGAAGGGGGCAGGGGGGATCAGCCCCAGCATTTT; cdr3_aa: CASSLEGGRGDQPQHF
v_call: TRBV19; j_call: TRBJ2-1; d_call: -; clone_size: -; cdr3_nt: TGTGCCAGTAGTATTGGTCAGGCGGGCAATGAGCAGTTCTTC; cdr3_aa: CASSIGQAGNEQFF
v_call: TRBV28; j_call: TRBJ1-2; d_call: -; clone_size: once; cdr3_nt: TGTGCCAGCAGACCGTCCCTTTGGACAGCTAACTATGGCTACACCTTC; cdr3_aa: CASRPSLWTANYGYTF
v_call: TRBV5-1; j_call: TRBJ1-2; d_call: -; clone_size: once; cdr3_nt: TGCGCCAGCAGCTTGGCCCAGGGGACTGGCTACACCTTC; cdr3_aa: CASSLAQGTGYTF
v_call: TRBV5-4; j_call: TRBJ1-1; d_call: TRBD1; clone_size: -; cdr3_nt: TGTGCCAGCAGCTACAGGGGGAGCACTGAAGCTTTCTTT; cdr3_aa: CASSYRGSTEAFF
v_call: TRBV30; j_call: TRBJ1-2; d_call: -; clone_size: -; cdr3_nt: TGTGCCTGGAGTGTAAGAGGGTGGGGCTACACCTTC; cdr3_aa: CAWSVRGWGYTF
v_call: TRBV6-9; j_call: TRBJ2-7; d_call: -; clone_size: -; cdr3_nt: TGTGCCAGCAGTTACCATAGAGGGACCGACTACGAGCAGTACTTC; cdr3_aa: CASSYHRGTDYEQYF
v_call: TRBV10-3; j_call: TRBJ2-1; d_call: TRBD1; clone_size: -; cdr3_nt: TGTGCCATCAGCGGGGGACAGGGAGACTACAATGAGCAGTTCTTC; cdr3_aa: CAISGGQGDYNEQFF
v_call: TRBV7-8; j_call: TRBJ1-1; d_call: -; clone_size: few; cdr3_nt: TGTGCCAGCAGCTTCCAGAGCCTGGGCCCTGAAGCTTTCTTT; cdr3_aa: CASSFQSLGPEAFF
v_call: TRBV7-2; j_call: TRBJ2-4; d_call: -; clone_size: -; cdr3_nt: TGTGCCAGCAGGGGGCCCGGAGCCTACAAAAACATTCAGTACTTC; cdr3_aa: CASRGPGAYKNIQYF
v_call: TRBV6-5; j_call: TRBJ1-1; d_call: -; clone_size: -; cdr3_nt: TGTGCCAGCCACCTTCCCGGGGGGCGGGAAGCTTTCTTT; cdr3_aa: CASHLPGGREAFF